This TCR beta chain appears in the sequencing data of a study of post-analysis software for immune sequencing data. A word on this clonotype: Its antigen remains unknown.

Presence of unique molecular identifiers characterized the TCR beta cDNA libraries. TCRdb analysed the PCR reads with MiXCR anew, one entry per CDR3 protein. Of approximately 350,000 distinct CDR3 sequences in the sample, roughly 30% were seen once. Study-level results: Four or five TRBV segments were significantly more frequent in patients than in controls. TRBV5-6, TRBV5-1 and TRBV20-1 were among these segments.

There are 14 residues in the CDR3. V lost 3 bases and J lost 3, with 12 bases in between. CDR1 and CDR2 (germline): MDHEN, SYDVKM. Sequenced: blood. The chain uses TRBV28 and TRBJ2-7; TRBD1 or TRBD2 may be the D gene (5 bases each). The receptor was isolated from a girl under 18 with multiple sclerosis. CDR3 region: CASSFRDRHYEQYF. In DNA, the CDR3 is TGTGCCAGCAGTTTCCGGGACCGACACTACGAGCAGTACTTC.